Below, 3 T cell receptor beta chains from the same sample are listed, as sequenced in a study of T cells in Graves' hyperthyroidism and ophthalmopathy. Using RNA transcripts as the source, TCR beta CDR3 regions were amplified. Carried out on the TCR CDR3, a first-round RT-PCR used the HTBI primer set. TCRdb reprocessed the multiplex PCR reads with MiXCR, giving one entry per CDR3 protein. Of 500,000 to 750,000 distinct CDR3 sequences detected, approximately 15% appear once; the ten largest clones hold less than 9%. The sample was blood. These receptors all come from a woman aged 18-35 years with Graves' ophthalmopathy.

This chain uses TRBV2 with TRBJ2-7; the match to TRBD2 covers 8 bases. CDR3 size: 14 residues. V shed 8 bases and J 6 bases; nucleotides not matched to a gene: 12. CDR1 and CDR2 (germline): SNHLY, FYNNEI. The CDR3 DNA reads as TGTGCCAGCGGCCCCCTGTTAGCGGGATCCGAGCAGTACTTC. As protein: CASGPLLAGSEQYF.

In this sample, this clonotype turned up a few times. The V gene is TRBV6-1, the J gene TRBJ2-3, with 8 bases lining up with TRBD1. Germline V CDR1 and CDR2: MNHNS, SASEGT. V lost 5 bases to trimming and J lost 2 bases; unmatched junction nucleotides: 6. This CDR3 spans 15 amino acids. The CDR3 loop reads CASSKTGEATDTQYF. For the CDR3, the DNA is TGTGCCAGCAGTAAGACAGGGGAAGCCACAGATACGCAGTATTTT.

Points on this clonotype: One end of the junction fails to match germline, which may point to a read error. The chain recombines TRBV10-3 with TRBJ2-7; 7 nucleotides match TRBD2. The germline V gene encodes CDR1 ENHRY and CDR2 SYGVKD. This CDR3 has 15 amino acids. CDR3 sequence (DNA): TGTGCCATCATTGAGTCGGGCCAGCGGGACCACGAGCAGTACTTC. Its translation: CAIIESGQRDHEQYF.